Here is one T cell receptor beta chain with its context. Its matching antigen is unknown. The sample originates from a study of shared clonotypes between healthy human individuals. Whole-study results and caveats: Shared across a handful of donors were around 5% of the naive CD4 clonotypes. Few donors limited the genetic and exposure-history diversity represented.

At the deep level, the assay was run. This table comes from immunoSEQ multiplex PCR, and its TCRdb copy is limited to in-frame clones, with some not included. Altogether approximately 1.5 million clones are present, about 98.5% being singletons, with the ten largest covering approximately 0.4%. Trimming removed 3 bases at V and 2 bases at J, with 14 bases between. From germline, CDR1 is KGHSH and CDR2 LQKENI. The CDR3 has 16 residues. The sample was naive CD4+ T cells sorted from blood. Subset given: CD45RA+ positively selected. The chain employs TRBV18 and TRBJ1-5; possible D gene TRBD1, 5 bases. This clonotype was obtained from a man aged 30-40 years in good health. As DNA, the CDR3 is TGTGCCAGCTCACCCCCCCCGGCAGGGCGCAATCAGCCCCAGCATTTT. This sequence encodes CASSPPPAGRNQPQHF.